A selection of T cell receptor beta chains follows, all from one sample in a study of T cell responses to AZD1222 COVID-19 vaccine. Profiled with immunoSEQ multiplex PCR; TCRdb holds only in-frame clones, not every one. The sample lists about 120,000 clones; 85% to 95% were seen once. Material: peripheral blood, obtained 28 days after the second AZD1222 dose. These receptors were obtained from an adult who received the AZD1222 COVID-19 vaccine. The CDR3 runs from the conserved cysteine through the conserved F or W. Each record gives: J gene, V gene, clone size, D gene, CDR3 protein, CDR3 DNA. The D gene is left open where the match is weak. Size is omitted from some rows. Given values are once, few, many or a class for expanded clones.

j_gene: TRBJ1-2
v_gene: TRBV28
abundance: -
d_gene: -
CDR3aa: CASVTGGHGYTF
CDR3nt: TGTGCCAGCGTGACAGGCGGGCATGGCTACACCTTC

j_gene: TRBJ2-1
v_gene: TRBV21-1
abundance: -
d_gene: -
CDR3aa: CASSIVSSGRELNEQFF
CDR3nt: TGTGCCAGCAGCATAGTATCTAGCGGGAGGGAACTCAATGAGCAGTTCTTC

j_gene: TRBJ2-6
v_gene: TRBV7-3
abundance: -
d_gene: -
CDR3aa: CASSLNSGANVLTF
CDR3nt: TGTGCCAGCAGCTTGAACTCTGGGGCCAACGTCCTGACTTTC

j_gene: TRBJ2-3
v_gene: TRBV9
abundance: -
d_gene: -
CDR3aa: CASSAAGTFTDTQYF
CDR3nt: TGTGCCAGCAGCGCCGCCGGGACCTTTACAGATACGCAGTATTTT

j_gene: TRBJ1-1
v_gene: TRBV14
abundance: -
d_gene: TRBD1
CDR3aa: CASRNHRDRTNTEAFF
CDR3nt: TGTGCCAGCAGAAATCACCGGGACAGAACGAACACTGAAGCTTTCTTT

j_gene: TRBJ2-1
v_gene: TRBV5-1
abundance: -
d_gene: TRBD1
CDR3aa: CASSLGWQGAGDEQFF
CDR3nt: TGCGCCAGCAGCTTAGGGTGGCAGGGGGCAGGCGATGAGCAGTTCTTC

j_gene: TRBJ2-5
v_gene: TRBV2
abundance: -
d_gene: TRBD2
CDR3aa: CASMTVTSGRVLETQYF
CDR3nt: TGTGCCAGCATGACTGTGACTAGCGGGAGAGTTTTAGAGACCCAGTACTTC

j_gene: TRBJ1-4
v_gene: TRBV2
abundance: -
d_gene: -
CDR3aa: CASSEAGQGRGKLFF
CDR3nt: TGTGCCAGCAGTGAAGCGGGGCAGGGTAGGGGAAAACTGTTTTTT

j_gene: TRBJ2-2
v_gene: TRBV7-2
abundance: -
d_gene: -
CDR3aa: CASSPRPDPTGELFF
CDR3nt: TGTGCCAGCAGCCCTCGTCCGGACCCCACCGGGGAGCTGTTTTTT

j_gene: TRBJ2-2
v_gene: TRBV5-1
abundance: -
d_gene: TRBD2
CDR3aa: CASRRLAGASSNTGELFF
CDR3nt: TGCGCCAGCAGGCGACTAGCGGGGGCCTCTTCGAACACCGGGGAGCTGTTTTTT

j_gene: TRBJ1-1
v_gene: TRBV29-1
abundance: -
d_gene: -
CDR3aa: CSARQTAEDLAFF
CDR3nt: TGCAGCGCACGACAGACCGCCGAAGATCTGGCTTTCTTT

j_gene: TRBJ1-2
v_gene: TRBV2
abundance: -
d_gene: -
CDR3aa: CASSRSNYGYTF
CDR3nt: TGTGCCAGCAGCAGGAGTAACTATGGCTACACCTTC

j_gene: TRBJ2-3
v_gene: TRBV5-1
abundance: -
d_gene: -
CDR3aa: CASSLVTGGSTDTQYF
CDR3nt: TGCGCCAGCAGCTTGGTGACGGGCGGGAGCACAGATACGCAGTATTTT

j_gene: TRBJ1-4
v_gene: TRBV10-3
abundance: -
d_gene: -
CDR3aa: CATGLTNEKLFF
CDR3nt: TGTGCCACAGGGTTAACTAATGAAAAACTGTTTTTT

j_gene: TRBJ2-7
v_gene: TRBV7-8
abundance: -
d_gene: -
CDR3aa: CASSLVGNTYEQYF
CDR3nt: TGTGCCAGCAGCTTGGTCGGGAACACCTACGAGCAGTACTTC

j_gene: TRBJ1-1
v_gene: TRBV5-6
abundance: -
d_gene: -
CDR3aa: CASSLIPGVNTEAFF
CDR3nt: TGTGCCAGCAGCTTGATTCCGGGAGTGAACACTGAAGCTTTCTTT

j_gene: TRBJ2-7
v_gene: TRBV7-8
abundance: -
d_gene: TRBD1
CDR3aa: CASIKGTGNDEQYF
CDR3nt: TGTGCCAGCATCAAAGGGACAGGGAACGACGAGCAGTACTTC

j_gene: TRBJ2-3
v_gene: TRBV5-1
abundance: once
d_gene: -
CDR3aa: CASSLAGVSTDTQYF
CDR3nt: TGCGCCAGCAGCTTGGCGGGGGTTAGCACAGATACGCAGTATTTT

j_gene: TRBJ2-3
v_gene: TRBV7-2
abundance: -
d_gene: -
CDR3aa: CASSLSSGLTDTQYF
CDR3nt: TGTGCCAGCAGCTTAAGTAGCGGACTTACAGATACGCAGTATTTT

j_gene: TRBJ2-5
v_gene: TRBV10-3
abundance: -
d_gene: -
CDR3aa: CAISEPGLQETQYF
CDR3nt: TGTGCCATCAGTGAACCTGGACTTCAAGAGACCCAGTACTTC

j_gene: TRBJ2-1
v_gene: TRBV10-3
abundance: once
d_gene: TRBD1
CDR3aa: CAIGTGDNEQFF
CDR3nt: TGTGCCATCGGGACAGGGGACAATGAGCAGTTCTTC

j_gene: TRBJ1-5
v_gene: TRBV11-2
abundance: -
d_gene: -
CDR3aa: CASSPDPSNQPQHF
CDR3nt: TGTGCCAGCAGCCCAGACCCGAGCAATCAGCCCCAGCATTTT

j_gene: TRBJ1-4
v_gene: TRBV6-1
abundance: -
d_gene: -
CDR3aa: CASSEAGRLEKLFF
CDR3nt: TGTGCCAGCAGTGAAGCGGGACGGCTCGAAAAACTGTTTTTT

j_gene: TRBJ2-1
v_gene: TRBV5-5
abundance: -
d_gene: -
CDR3aa: CASSLSPTYNEQFF
CDR3nt: TGTGCCAGCAGCTTAAGCCCTACTTACAATGAGCAGTTCTTC

j_gene: TRBJ1-5
v_gene: TRBV19
abundance: -
d_gene: -
CDR3aa: CASRDRSNQPQHF
CDR3nt: TGTGCCAGTAGAGACAGAAGCAATCAGCCCCAGCATTTT

j_gene: TRBJ1-2
v_gene: TRBV9
abundance: -
d_gene: -
CDR3aa: CASSLSGGTPSGYTF
CDR3nt: TGTGCCAGCAGCCTCTCTGGGGGGACCCCGTCGGGCTACACCTTC

j_gene: TRBJ2-2
v_gene: TRBV10-3
abundance: -
d_gene: TRBD1
CDR3aa: CATRGTGELFF
CDR3nt: TGTGCCACCAGGGGGACCGGGGAGCTGTTTTTT

j_gene: TRBJ2-1
v_gene: TRBV21-1
abundance: -
d_gene: -
CDR3aa: CANLPRRGLGEQFF
CDR3nt: TGTGCCAACCTCCCCCGGCGGGGGTTAGGGGAGCAGTTCTTC

j_gene: TRBJ2-5
v_gene: TRBV5-4
abundance: -
d_gene: -
CDR3aa: CASSLVGLDKETQYF
CDR3nt: TGTGCCAGCAGCTTGGTAGGATTGGATAAAGAGACCCAGTACTTC

j_gene: TRBJ2-7
v_gene: TRBV5-1
abundance: once
d_gene: TRBD1
CDR3aa: CASRPVGQGGHEQYF
CDR3nt: TGCGCCAGCAGACCGGTGGGACAGGGTGGCCACGAGCAGTACTTC

j_gene: TRBJ1-1
v_gene: TRBV6-5
abundance: -
d_gene: -
CDR3aa: CASSYGQMNTEAFF
CDR3nt: TGTGCCAGCAGTTATGGGCAGATGAACACTGAAGCTTTCTTT

j_gene: TRBJ1-2
v_gene: TRBV7-6
abundance: -
d_gene: TRBD1
CDR3aa: CASSQGQEEDYGYTF
CDR3nt: TGTGCCAGCAGCCAAGGACAGGAGGAAGACTATGGCTACACCTTC

j_gene: TRBJ1-1
v_gene: TRBV11-2
abundance: -
d_gene: -
CDR3aa: CASSLWERTTEAFF
CDR3nt: TGTGCCAGCAGCCTGTGGGAAAGGACCACTGAAGCTTTCTTT

j_gene: TRBJ2-2
v_gene: TRBV19
abundance: -
d_gene: -
CDR3aa: CATQKVPGATGELFF
CDR3nt: TGTGCCACCCAAAAGGTCCCGGGAGCCACCGGGGAGCTGTTTTTT

j_gene: TRBJ1-1
v_gene: TRBV9
abundance: -
d_gene: -
CDR3aa: CASSQTPGAEAFF
CDR3nt: TGTGCCAGCAGCCAAACCCCAGGGGCTGAAGCTTTCTTT

j_gene: TRBJ1-1
v_gene: TRBV6-1
abundance: -
d_gene: -
CDR3aa: CASSDLRGSEAFF
CDR3nt: TGTGCCAGCAGTGACCTGAGAGGATCTGAAGCTTTCTTT

j_gene: TRBJ1-5
v_gene: TRBV2
abundance: -
d_gene: TRBD1
CDR3aa: CASRPGQGKNQPQHF
CDR3nt: TGTGCCAGCAGGCCGGGACAGGGTAAAAATCAGCCCCAGCATTTT

j_gene: TRBJ1-1
v_gene: TRBV2
abundance: -
d_gene: -
CDR3aa: CASSGRGGWTEAFF
CDR3nt: TGTGCCAGCAGTGGGAGGGGGGGTTGGACTGAAGCTTTCTTT

j_gene: TRBJ1-1
v_gene: TRBV5-1
abundance: -
d_gene: -
CDR3aa: CASSPYNDNEAFF
CDR3nt: TGCGCCAGCAGCCCCTACAATGACAACGAAGCTTTCTTT

j_gene: TRBJ1-2
v_gene: TRBV14
abundance: -
d_gene: -
CDR3aa: CASSPGTFGGYTF
CDR3nt: TGTGCCAGCAGCCCCGGGACCTTTGGTGGCTACACCTTC

j_gene: TRBJ1-4
v_gene: TRBV5-1
abundance: -
d_gene: TRBD1
CDR3aa: CASSGGQGAAAVEKLFF
CDR3nt: TGCGCCAGCAGCGGGGGACAGGGGGCTGCAGCAGTTGAAAAACTGTTTTTT

j_gene: TRBJ1-6
v_gene: TRBV7-9
abundance: -
d_gene: TRBD1
CDR3aa: CASSGTVGSPLHF
CDR3nt: TGTGCCAGCAGTGGGACAGTTGGTTCACCCCTCCACTTT

j_gene: TRBJ2-7
v_gene: TRBV5-4
abundance: -
d_gene: TRBD2
CDR3aa: CASSLGGYEQYF
CDR3nt: TGTGCCAGCAGCCTGGGAGGGTACGAGCAGTACTTC

j_gene: TRBJ2-5
v_gene: TRBV12-3/TRBV12-4
abundance: -
d_gene: TRBD2
CDR3aa: CASTLGGETQYF
CDR3nt: TGTGCCAGCACCTTGGGGGGGGAGACCCAGTACTTC

j_gene: TRBJ2-5
v_gene: TRBV2
abundance: -
d_gene: -
CDR3aa: CASKSYRILYQETQYF
CDR3nt: TGTGCCAGCAAAAGTTACCGGATACTATACCAAGAGACCCAGTACTTC

j_gene: TRBJ1-3
v_gene: TRBV19
abundance: -
d_gene: TRBD1
CDR3aa: CATRQGYSGNTIYF
CDR3nt: TGTGCCACCAGACAGGGCTACTCTGGAAACACCATATATTTT

j_gene: TRBJ1-2
v_gene: TRBV18
abundance: -
d_gene: TRBD1
CDR3aa: CASSPGQGIGYGYTF
CDR3nt: TGTGCCAGCTCACCCGGACAGGGCATCGGCTATGGCTACACCTTC

j_gene: TRBJ1-4
v_gene: TRBV28
abundance: -
d_gene: TRBD1
CDR3aa: CASSPGGATNEKLFF
CDR3nt: TGTGCCAGCAGTCCAGGGGGGGCCACTAATGAAAAACTGTTTTTT

j_gene: TRBJ2-3
v_gene: TRBV3-1/TRBV3-2
abundance: -
d_gene: -
CDR3aa: CASSQWAGGTDTQYF
CDR3nt: TGTGCCAGCAGCCAGTGGGCAGGGGGCACAGATACGCAGTATTTT

j_gene: TRBJ2-6
v_gene: TRBV18
abundance: -
d_gene: -
CDR3aa: CASSPLPGSSGANVLTF
CDR3nt: TGTGCCAGCTCACCACTCCCGGGGAGCTCTGGGGCCAACGTCCTGACTTTC

j_gene: TRBJ2-5
v_gene: TRBV20-1
abundance: -
d_gene: TRBD2
CDR3aa: CSASLGLAHETQYF
CDR3nt: TGCAGTGCTAGTCTAGGACTAGCCCACGAGACCCAGTACTTC

j_gene: TRBJ2-1
v_gene: TRBV2
abundance: -
d_gene: TRBD1
CDR3aa: CASTRDRVRDNEQFF
CDR3nt: TGTGCCAGCACACGCGACAGGGTTAGGGACAATGAGCAGTTCTTC